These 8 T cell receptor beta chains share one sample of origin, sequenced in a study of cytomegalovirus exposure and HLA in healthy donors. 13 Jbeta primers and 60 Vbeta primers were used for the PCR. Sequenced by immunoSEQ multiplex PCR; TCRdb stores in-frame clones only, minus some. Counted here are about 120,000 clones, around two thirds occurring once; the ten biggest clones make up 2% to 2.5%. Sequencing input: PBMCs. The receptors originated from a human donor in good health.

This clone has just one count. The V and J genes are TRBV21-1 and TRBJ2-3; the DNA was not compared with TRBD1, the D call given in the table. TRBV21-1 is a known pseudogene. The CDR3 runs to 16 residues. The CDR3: CASSTQGTPRADTQYF. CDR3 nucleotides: TGTGCCAGCAGCACCCAGGGGACCCCTAGGGCGGATACGCAGTATTTT.

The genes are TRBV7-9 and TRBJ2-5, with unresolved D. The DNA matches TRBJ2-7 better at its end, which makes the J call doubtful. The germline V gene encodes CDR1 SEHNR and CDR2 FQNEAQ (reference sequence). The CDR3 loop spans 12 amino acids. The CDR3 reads CASSLEVYEQYF. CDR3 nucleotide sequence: TGTGCCAGCAGCTTAGAAGTCTACGAGCAGTACTTC.

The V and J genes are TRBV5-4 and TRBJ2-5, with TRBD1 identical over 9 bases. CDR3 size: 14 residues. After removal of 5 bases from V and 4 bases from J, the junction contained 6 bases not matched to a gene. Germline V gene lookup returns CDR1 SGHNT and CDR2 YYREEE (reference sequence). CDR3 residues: CASSDRGLGETQYF. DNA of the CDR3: TGTGCCAGCAGTGACAGGGGGTTGGGAGAGACCCAGTACTTC.

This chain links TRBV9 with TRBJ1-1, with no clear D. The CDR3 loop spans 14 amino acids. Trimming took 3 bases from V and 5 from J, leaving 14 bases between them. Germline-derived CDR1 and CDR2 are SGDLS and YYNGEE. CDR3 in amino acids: CASSGPNEGTEAFF. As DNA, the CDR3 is TGTGCCAGCAGCGGACCCAATGAGGGAACTGAAGCTTTCTTT.

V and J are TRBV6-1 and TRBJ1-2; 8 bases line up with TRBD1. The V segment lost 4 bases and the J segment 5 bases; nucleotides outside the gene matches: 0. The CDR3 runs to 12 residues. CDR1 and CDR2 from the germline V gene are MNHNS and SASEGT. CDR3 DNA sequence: TGTGCCAGCAGTGGGACAGGGTATGGCTACACCTTC. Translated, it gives CASSGTGYGYTF.

The CDR3 protein is CASSQGLVATPSTDTQYF. CDR3 in DNA: TGCGCCAGCAGCCAGGGACTAGTCGCGACCCCTAGCACAGATACGCAGTATTTT. The J gene is TRBJ2-3, the V gene TRBV4-1; 8 bases agree with TRBD2. Germline assignment: CDR1 MGHRA and CDR2 YSYEKL. Trimming cost V 3 bases and J 0 bases; bases outside gene matches: 11. The CDR3 is made up of 18 amino acids.

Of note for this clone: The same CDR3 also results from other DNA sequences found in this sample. CDR3 region: CASSPTAQGIEAFF. The CDR3 nucleotides read TGCGCCAGCAGCCCCACTGCTCAGGGAATTGAAGCTTTCTTT. The chain joins TRBV5-1 to TRBJ1-1, with TRBD1 as a possible D gene (5 bases). Germline lookup yields CDR1 SGHRS and CDR2 YFSETQ. V was pared by 4 bases and J by 7 bases, with 17 bases between. The CDR3 has 14 amino acids.

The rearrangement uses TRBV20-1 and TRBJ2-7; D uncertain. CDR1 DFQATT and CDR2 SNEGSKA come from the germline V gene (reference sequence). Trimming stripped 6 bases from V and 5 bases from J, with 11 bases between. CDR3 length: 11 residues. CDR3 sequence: CSALPRDEQYF. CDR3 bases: TGCAGTGCCCTGCCCCGGGACGAGCAGTACTTC.